This TCR beta chain was sequenced during a study of T cells in Graves' hyperthyroidism and ophthalmopathy. TCR beta CDR3 region amplification was performed from RNA transcripts. HTBI primers were the set used in a first-round RT-PCR of the TCR CDR3. TCRdb fed the multiplex PCR reads into MiXCR, producing one record per CDR3 protein. The table lists 550,000 to 600,000 distinct CDR3 sequences, more than 45% of them singletons. Study-level points and caveats: Most clonotypes expanded in the thyroid (above 0.001) were also present in blood.

Each diagnosis was grounded in clinical symptoms, serum thyroxine and TRAb, thyroid ultrasound, and orbital computed tomography. This clonotype has a count of ten or more. Its antigen is unknown. In germline, CDR1 is MNHNS, CDR2 SASEGT. After removal of 8 bases from V and 7 bases from J, the junction contained 8 bases not matched to a gene. CDR3 length: 12 amino acids. This TCR was sampled from an adult woman with Graves' disease, either hyperthyroidism or ophthalmopathy (not recorded which). Sequencing was performed on peripheral blood or thyroid tissue (not recorded which). The gene calls are TRBV6-1 and TRBJ2-7; 7 nucleotides line up with TRBD1. This chain's CDR3 is CASFTGTVEQYF. The DNA for the CDR3 is TGTGCCAGCTTTACCGGGACAGTTGAGCAGTACTTC.